Below are 23 T cell receptor beta chains sequenced from a single sample in a study of T cell responses to AZD1222 COVID-19 vaccine. TCRdb's copy holds only in-frame clones and misses some; the assay was immunoSEQ multiplex PCR. The top ten clones hold about 12% of a sample with 80,000 to 100,000 clones, approximately 83% of them seen once. Source: peripheral blood, taken 28 days after the second AZD1222 dose. The receptors were gathered from an adult who received the AZD1222 COVID-19 vaccine.

This chain joins TRBV7-9 and TRBJ2-2; no clear D. Deletions cut 5 bases from V and 0 bases from J, with 10 bases between. Germline V CDR1 and CDR2: SEHNR, FQNEAQ (reference sequence). The CDR3 length is 15 residues. CDR3 amino acids: CASSPLGANTGELFF. The CDR3 bases are TGTGCCAGCAGCCCCCTGGGTGCGAACACCGGGGAGCTGTTTTTT.

The V and J genes are TRBV5-1 and TRBJ2-3, with 9 bases aligning to TRBD2. Trimming took 0 bases from V and 6 from J; bases not matched to a gene: 8. CDR1 and CDR2 from the germline V gene are SGHRS and YFSETQ. The CDR3 extends over 16 amino acids. The CDR3: CASSLELGLAGDTQYF. The CDR3 DNA reads TGCGCCAGCAGCTTGGAGTTGGGACTAGCAGGTGATACGCAGTATTTT. The full variable domain, rest sourced from reference TRBV5-1 and TRBJ2-3, is KAGVTQTPRYLIKTRGQQVTLSCSPISGHRSVSWYQQTPGQGLQFLFEYFSETQRNKGNFPGRFSGRQFSNSRSEMNVSTLELGDSALYLCASSLELGLAGDTQYFGPGTRLTVL.

V and J are TRBV12-3 or TRBV12-4 and TRBJ1-3; D is ambiguous. The V end was cut by 7 bases, the J end by 0 bases, with 7 bases between. This CDR3 is 13 amino acids long. CDR3 sequence: CASNLNSGNTIYF. CDR3 coding DNA: TGTGCCAGCAACCTAAACTCTGGAAACACCATATATTTT.

The chain links TRBV28 to TRBJ1-1, with 7 bases lining up with TRBD1. CDR1 MDHEN and CDR2 SYDVKM come from the germline V gene. The V gene end was trimmed by 2 bases and the J gene end by 10 bases; junction bases not matched to a gene: 10. This CDR3 comprises 14 residues. The CDR3 loop reads CASSLPQQGRRAFF. As DNA, the CDR3 is TGTGCCAGCAGTTTACCCCAACAGGGGAGGAGAGCTTTCTTT.

This clone appeared a single time. This chain connects TRBV9 to TRBJ2-7; D not certain. V lost 0 bases and J lost 6, with 7 bases in between. There are 12 residues in the CDR3. Germline CDR1 is SGDLS and CDR2 is YYNGEE. The CDR3 sequence is CASSVDVGEQYF. In DNA, the CDR3 is TGTGCCAGCAGCGTAGACGTAGGCGAGCAGTACTTC. The whole variable domain, remainder taken from reference TRBV9 and TRBJ2-7, is DSGVTQTPKHLITATGQRVTLRCSPRSGDLSVYWYQQSLDQGLQFLIQYYNGEERAKGNILERFSAQQFPDLHSELNLSSLELGDSALYFCASSVDVGEQYFGPGTRLTVT.

This clone was picked up one time. The CDR3 sequence: CASRLETGSYGYTF. DNA of the CDR3: TGTGCCAGCAGGCTCGAAACAGGGTCCTATGGCTACACCTTC. This chain joins TRBV6-5 and TRBJ1-2, with D possibly TRBD1 on 6 matching bases. The CDR3 runs 14 residues. Germline values: CDR1 MNHEY, CDR2 SVGAGI. The germline V and J ends were trimmed by 6 bases and 4 bases, with 15 bases remaining between them.

V usage is TRBV5-8 and J usage is TRBJ2-2; TRBD2 matches 7 bases. CDR3 length: 20 residues. V was clipped by 5 bases and J by 3 bases; unmatched bases: 22. Per germline, CDR1 SGHTS and CDR2 YDEGEE. The CDR3, as DNA: TGTGCCAGCAGGAAAGAGTCGGCGCCTAGCGGCCACCTTTACACCGGGGAGCTGTTTTTT. Translating it yields CASRKESAPSGHLYTGELFF.

The V gene is TRBV19, the J gene TRBJ2-2; D call uncertain. CDR3 length equals 12 residues. Germline assignment: CDR1 LNHDA and CDR2 SQIVND (reference sequence). Trimming removed 5 bases from V and 7 bases from J, with 8 bases in between. CDR3 bases: TGTGCCAGTAGTCCCCAAGTCGGGGAGCTGTTTTTT. Protein sequence: CASSPQVGELFF.

The chain employs TRBV10-1 and TRBJ1-1; D remains unclear. Germline lookup yields CDR1 WNHNN and CDR2 SYGVQD (reference sequence). This CDR3 is built from 13 residues. V lost 10 bases, J lost 5 bases, and 17 bases lay in between. DNA for the CDR3: TGCGCCACCTCGGGCAGTTCGAAGACTGAAGCTTTCTTT. Translated: CATSGSSKTEAFF.

V gene TRBV28 combines with J gene TRBJ2-5; D not resolved. The V gene's germline CDR1 is MDHEN and CDR2 SYDVKM. CDR3 length: 14 residues. Trimming removed 6 bases from V and 2 bases from J, with 13 bases in between. CDR3 residues: CASRTSWGQETQYF. The CDR3 nucleotides read TGTGCCAGCAGGACATCATGGGGACAAGAGACCCAGTACTTC.

This clone occurred once. The rearrangement joins TRBV7-2 to TRBJ1-4; D gene ambiguous. The V gene's germline CDR1 is SGHTA and CDR2 FQGNSA. The CDR3 sequence is 16 residues long. V lost 1 base and J 0 bases, leaving 9 bases between the germline ends. CDR3 bases: TGTGCCAGCAGCTTAGTGGGCCCCCCAACTAATGAAAAACTGTTTTTT. Translated, it gives CASSLVGPPTNEKLFF.

The chain employs TRBV7-2 and TRBJ2-7; a weak D match, TRBD2 (6 bases). Trimming cost V 1 base and J 4 bases, with 11 bases left between them. The CDR3 length is 14 residues. Germline CDR1 and CDR2: SGHTA and FQGNSA. CDR3 region: CASSLELATYEQYF. The CDR3 coding sequence is TGTGCCAGCAGCTTAGAACTAGCTACATACGAGCAGTACTTC.

The V call is TRBV6-1, the J call TRBJ1-2; 8 bases agree with TRBD1. The J segment lost 7 bases and the V segment lost 6 bases, leaving 13 bases of the junction unmatched. The CDR3 runs to 15 residues. Germline V gene data show CDR1 as MNHNS and CDR2 as SASEGT. CDR3 sequence (DNA): TGTGCCAGCAGCTTACCCGGACAGGGAGCGAGTGGCTACACCTTC. Translated: CASSLPGQGASGYTF.

This clone was picked up one time. The gene calls are TRBV6-5 and TRBJ1-5, with D maybe TRBD1 (5 bases). Germline V lookup: CDR1 MNHEY, CDR2 SVGAGI. This CDR3 has 15 amino acids. Trimming removed 8 bases at V and 6 bases at J, with 20 bases between. CDR3 DNA sequence: TGTGCCAGCGTAAGTCAGGGCTTTGAATCTCAGCCCCAGCATTTT. Translating it yields CASVSQGFESQPQHF.

This rearrangement joins TRBV4-3 to TRBJ1-1; D unresolved. The CDR3 runs to 15 residues. Trimming cost V 1 base and J 4 bases, with 13 bases left between them. Germline-derived CDR1 and CDR2 are LGHNA and YSLEER. The CDR3 DNA reads TGCGCCAGCAGCCAAGCGGCAGGTTGGAGCACTGAAGCTTTCTTT. Its translation: CASSQAAGWSTEAFF.

The rearrangement joins TRBV28 to TRBJ2-7, with D perhaps matching TRBD2 (5 bases). V was shortened by 5 bases and J by 1 base, with 12 bases between the two germline ends. CDR3 size: 14 residues. Germline lookup yields CDR1 MDHEN and CDR2 SYDVKM. The CDR3 sequence is CASSAPAESYEQYF. For the CDR3, the DNA is TGTGCCAGCAGTGCCCCAGCGGAGTCCTACGAGCAGTACTTC.

The V call is TRBV19, the J call TRBJ1-2, with TRBD1 matching 9 bases. CDR1 and CDR2 from the germline V gene are LNHDA and SQIVND (reference sequence). This CDR3 has 17 residues. The ends lost 4 bases at V and 4 bases at J; junction bases unmatched: 13. In nucleotides, the CDR3 is TGTGCCAGTAGTACCACAACCATACAGGGGGCGGTCTATGGCTACACCTTC. Protein: CASSTTTIQGAVYGYTF.

This chain joins TRBV5-6 and TRBJ2-2; 7 bases fit TRBD1. CDR3 length equals 16 residues. The V and J ends lost 3 bases and 0 bases, in that order; junction bases with no gene match: 5. Per the germline V gene, CDR1 is SGHDT and CDR2 is YYEEEE. CDR3 nucleotides: TGTGCCAGCAGCTGGAGACAGGGCGCGAACACCGGGGAGCTGTTTTTT. It specifies CASSWRQGANTGELFF.

The chain carries TRBV2 and TRBJ1-6; a weak D match, TRBD1 (6 bases). Germline lookup yields CDR1 SNHLY and CDR2 FYNNEI. Deletions cut 7 bases from V and 7 bases from J, with 17 bases between. The CDR3 is made up of 15 amino acids. The CDR3, as DNA: TGTGCCAGCAAGGGGGACGGCTCGGGGAATTCACCCCTCCACTTT. Encoded protein: CASKGDGSGNSPLHF.

This chain connects TRBV11-3 to TRBJ1-3; the D gene is possibly TRBD1 (6 bases). Germline values: CDR1 SGHNT, CDR2 YENEEA. The length of the CDR3 is 13 residues. V was trimmed by 4 bases and J by 3 bases, leaving 7 bases between them. The CDR3: CASSSQGGNTIYF. Here the CDR3 DNA reads TGTGCCAGCAGCTCACAGGGTGGAAACACCATATATTTT.

V usage is TRBV11-2 and J usage is TRBJ1-5, with a possible D match to TRBD1 (5 bases). This CDR3 comprises 15 residues. In germline, CDR1 is SGHAT, CDR2 FQNNGV. Deletions cut 1 base from V and 7 bases from J, with 14 bases between. CDR3 sequence (DNA): TGTGCCAGCAGCTTAGGGCAGGGCCTCATGCAGCCCCAGCATTTT. It yields the protein CASSLGQGLMQPQHF.

The gene calls are TRBV11-2 and TRBJ2-3; 9 positions match TRBD2. Germline V gene sequence: CDR1 SGHAT, CDR2 FQNNGV. Unmatched junction bases numbered 5, after V lost 1 base and J lost 3 bases. This CDR3 comprises 16 residues. The CDR3 nucleotides read TGTGCCAGCAGCTTAGGGAATAGCGGGGGAACAGATACGCAGTATTTT. It yields the protein CASSLGNSGGTDTQYF.

The V gene is TRBV19, the J gene TRBJ1-2; TRBD1 agrees at 7 bases. This CDR3 region has 15 residues. V dropped 1 base and J dropped 8; count of bases not matched to a gene: 10. Germline CDR1 LNHDA, CDR2 SQIVND (reference sequence). Written as DNA, the CDR3 is TGTGCCAGTAGTATAGCCCGAACAGGGGTGGTCGGCTACACCTTC. Translation gives CASSIARTGVVGYTF.